The TCR beta chain described here comes from a study of cytomegalovirus exposure and HLA in healthy donors. The sample holds a few counts of this clone. Antigen specificity is unknown. Healthy bone marrow donors made up the donors. Study findings and constraints: Clonal expansion, a later analysis showed, was greater in HLA-associated TCR beta chains than in equally common others. It was assumed in the presence/absence analyses that sequencing depth was roughly uniform across donors.

With 60 Vbeta and 13 Jbeta primers, the PCR was carried out. Per the original methods: Per a later analysis, the number of unique TCR beta chains was about 80 million, of which around 9.9 million were shared. Sequenced by immunoSEQ multiplex PCR; TCRdb stores in-frame clones only, minus some. V and J calls and clone size follow that table, whereas D and trimming were derived from the DNA. The sample lists 55,000 to 70,000 clones; 75% to 85% were seen once. This clonotype was obtained from a human donor in good health. Sequenced material: PBMCs.

As DNA, the CDR3 is TGTGCCAGCAGTGCAAAGGGGGACGCAAGGGGCTACACCTTC. It encodes CASSAKGDARGYTF. The chain combines TRBV5-5 with TRBJ1-2; maybe TRBD1 (6 bases). The CDR3 is 14 amino acids. Per the germline V gene, CDR1 is SGHKS and CDR2 is YYEKEE (reference sequence). Trimming left V 5 bases short and J 8 bases short, with 19 bases between.